This T cell receptor beta chain was identified in a study of T cells after yellow fever vaccination. In TCRdb, the 5' RACE reads were re-called with MiXCR into one record per CDR3 protein. The sample gives fewer than 400,000 distinct CDR3 sequences, around 10% of which show up once; 3% to 3.5% is in the top ten. With respect to this clonotype: Its antigen is not identified.

Study findings and constraints: Overlap between CD4 and CD8 compartments was detected for a small share of clonotypes.

The CDR3 runs to 13 residues. Germline V CDR1 and CDR2: SGHDN, FVKESK. The germline V and J ends were trimmed by 5 bases and 7 bases, with 12 bases remaining between them. The chain joins TRBV14 to TRBJ2-1; possible D gene TRBD2, 6 bases. Sequenced here: CD4+ T cells sorted from PBMCs, sampled 45 days after the yellow fever booster vaccination. This TCR was recovered from a man aged 18 to 30 who received the YFV17D yellow fever vaccine. Here the CDR3 reads CASSSRRGNEQFF. CDR3 coding DNA: TGTGCCAGCAGCTCAAGGAGGGGAAATGAGCAGTTCTTC.